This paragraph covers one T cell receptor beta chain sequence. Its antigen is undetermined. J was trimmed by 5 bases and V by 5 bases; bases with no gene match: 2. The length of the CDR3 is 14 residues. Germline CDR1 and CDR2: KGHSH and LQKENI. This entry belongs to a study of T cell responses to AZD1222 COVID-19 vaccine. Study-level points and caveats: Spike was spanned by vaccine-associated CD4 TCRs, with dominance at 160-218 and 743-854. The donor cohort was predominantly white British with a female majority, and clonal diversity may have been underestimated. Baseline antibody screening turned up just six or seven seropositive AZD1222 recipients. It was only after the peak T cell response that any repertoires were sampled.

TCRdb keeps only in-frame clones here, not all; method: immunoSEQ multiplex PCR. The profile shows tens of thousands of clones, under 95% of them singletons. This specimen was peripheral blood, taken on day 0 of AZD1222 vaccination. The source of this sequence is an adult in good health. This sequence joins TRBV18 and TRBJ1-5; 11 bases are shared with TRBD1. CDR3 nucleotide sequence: TGTGCCAGCTCAGGGGACAGGGGGTATCAGCCCCAGCATTTT. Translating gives CASSGDRGYQPQHF.